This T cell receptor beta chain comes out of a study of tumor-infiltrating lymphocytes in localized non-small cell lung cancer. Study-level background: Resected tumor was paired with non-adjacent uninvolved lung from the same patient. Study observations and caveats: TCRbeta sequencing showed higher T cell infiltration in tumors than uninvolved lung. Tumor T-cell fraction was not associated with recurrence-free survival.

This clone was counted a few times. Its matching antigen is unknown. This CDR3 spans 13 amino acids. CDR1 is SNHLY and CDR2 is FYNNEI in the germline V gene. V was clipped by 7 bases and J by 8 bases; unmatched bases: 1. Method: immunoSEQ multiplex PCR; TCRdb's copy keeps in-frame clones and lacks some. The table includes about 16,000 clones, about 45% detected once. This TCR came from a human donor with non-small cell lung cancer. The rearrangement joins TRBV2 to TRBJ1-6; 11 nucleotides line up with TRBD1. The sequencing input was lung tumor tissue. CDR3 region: CASTGQGDSPLHF. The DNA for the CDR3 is TGTGCCAGCACGGGACAGGGGGATTCACCCCTCCACTTT.